This T cell receptor beta chain came from a study of monozygotic twins with inflammatory bowel disease. TCRdb reanalyzed the 5' RACE reads and collapses them to one entry per CDR3 protein, without DNA. The listing contains over 150,000 distinct CDR3 sequences. CDR3 length equals 14 residues. Germline CDR1 is SGHRS and CDR2 is YFSETQ. The sequenced material came from blood. V usage is TRBV5-1 and J usage is TRBJ2-3. The origin of this receptor is a human donor with ulcerative colitis or Crohn's disease, or a healthy co-twin of an affected twin (not recorded which). CDR3 sequence: CASSPPVDTDTQYF. The complete variable domain, with remaining parts taken from reference TRBV5-1 and TRBJ2-3, reads KAGVTQTPRYLIKTRGQQVTLSCSPISGHRSVSWYQQTPGQGLQFLFEYFSETQRNKGNFPGRFSGRQFSNSRSEMNVSTLELGDSALYLCASSPPVDTDTQYFGPGTRLTVL.